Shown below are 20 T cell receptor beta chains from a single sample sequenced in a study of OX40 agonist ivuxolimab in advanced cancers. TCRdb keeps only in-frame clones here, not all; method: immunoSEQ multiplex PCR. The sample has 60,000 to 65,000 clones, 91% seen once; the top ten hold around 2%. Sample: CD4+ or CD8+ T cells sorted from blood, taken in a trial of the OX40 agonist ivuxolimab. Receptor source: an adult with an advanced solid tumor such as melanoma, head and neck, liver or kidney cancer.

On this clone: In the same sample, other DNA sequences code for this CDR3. The CDR3 is CAWSTTVGAAQYF. The CDR3 region has the DNA TGTGCCTGGAGTACAACGGTAGGGGCGGCCCAGTACTTC. The J gene is TRBJ2-5, the V gene TRBV30, with a tentative D call TRBD1 (5 bases). The CDR3 consists of 13 residues. Germline values: CDR1 GTSNPN, CDR2 SVGIG (reference sequence). Trimming removed 2 bases from V and 9 bases from J, with 16 bases in between.

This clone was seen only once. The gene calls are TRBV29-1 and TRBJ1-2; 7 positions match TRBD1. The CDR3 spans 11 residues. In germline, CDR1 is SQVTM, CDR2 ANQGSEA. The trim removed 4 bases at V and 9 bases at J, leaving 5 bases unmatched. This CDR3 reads CSVGGGGSYTF. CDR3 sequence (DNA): TGCAGCGTTGGAGGAGGGGGCAGCTACACCTTC.

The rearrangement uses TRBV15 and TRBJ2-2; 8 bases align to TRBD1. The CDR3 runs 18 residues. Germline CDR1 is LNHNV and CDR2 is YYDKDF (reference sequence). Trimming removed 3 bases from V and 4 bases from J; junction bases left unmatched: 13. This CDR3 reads CATSSLYGQGPGTGELFF. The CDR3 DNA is TGTGCCACCAGCAGTTTATACGGACAGGGCCCGGGCACCGGGGAGCTGTTTTTT.

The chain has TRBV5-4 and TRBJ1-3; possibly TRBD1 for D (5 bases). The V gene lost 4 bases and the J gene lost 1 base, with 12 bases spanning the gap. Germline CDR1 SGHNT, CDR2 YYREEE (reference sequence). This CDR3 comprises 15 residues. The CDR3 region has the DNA TGTGCCAGCAGCGCCGGGACCCCGTCTGGAAACACCATATATTTT. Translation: CASSAGTPSGNTIYF.

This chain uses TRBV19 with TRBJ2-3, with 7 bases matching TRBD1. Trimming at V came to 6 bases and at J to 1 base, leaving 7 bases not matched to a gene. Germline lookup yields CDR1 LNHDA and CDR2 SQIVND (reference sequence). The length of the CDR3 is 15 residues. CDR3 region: CASRKPGQGTDTQYF. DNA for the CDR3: TGTGCCAGTAGAAAGCCCGGACAGGGCACAGATACGCAGTATTTT.

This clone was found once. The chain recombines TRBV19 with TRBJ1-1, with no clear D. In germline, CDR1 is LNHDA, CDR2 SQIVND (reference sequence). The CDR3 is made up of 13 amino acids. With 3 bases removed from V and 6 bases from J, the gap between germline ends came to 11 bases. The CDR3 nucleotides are TGTGCCAGTAGTATCGTTGCGGGGTCTGAAGCTTTCTTT. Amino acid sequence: CASSIVAGSEAFF.

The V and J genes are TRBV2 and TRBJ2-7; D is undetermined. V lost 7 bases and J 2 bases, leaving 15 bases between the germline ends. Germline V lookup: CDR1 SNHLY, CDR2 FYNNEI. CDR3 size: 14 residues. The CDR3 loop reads CASKFRLLTYEQYF. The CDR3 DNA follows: TGTGCCAGCAAATTCCGGCTTCTGACCTACGAGCAGTACTTC. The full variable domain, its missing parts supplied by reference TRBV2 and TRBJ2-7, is EPEVTQTPSHQVTQMGQEVILRCVPISNHLYFYWYRQILGQKVEFLVSFYNNEISEKSEIFDDQFSVERPDGSNFTLKIRSTKLEDSAMYFCASKFRLLTYEQYFGPGTRLTVT.

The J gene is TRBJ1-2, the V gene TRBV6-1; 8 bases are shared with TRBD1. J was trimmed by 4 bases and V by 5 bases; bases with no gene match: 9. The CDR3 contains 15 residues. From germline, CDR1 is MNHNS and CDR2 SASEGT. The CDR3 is CASSPPTGEAYGYTF. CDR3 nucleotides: TGTGCCAGCAGTCCGCCGACAGGGGAAGCCTATGGCTACACCTTC.

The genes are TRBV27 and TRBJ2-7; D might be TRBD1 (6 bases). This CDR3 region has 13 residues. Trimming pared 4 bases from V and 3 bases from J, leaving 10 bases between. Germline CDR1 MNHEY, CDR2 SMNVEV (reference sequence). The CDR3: CASSSKQGYEQYF. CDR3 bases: TGTGCCAGCAGTTCCAAACAGGGCTACGAGCAGTACTTC.

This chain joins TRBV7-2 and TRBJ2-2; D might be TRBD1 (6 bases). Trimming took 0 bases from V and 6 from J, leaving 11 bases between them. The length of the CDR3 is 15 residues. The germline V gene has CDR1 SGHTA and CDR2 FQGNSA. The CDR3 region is CASSLARTESGELFF. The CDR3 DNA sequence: TGTGCCAGCAGCTTAGCCCGGACAGAATCCGGGGAGCTGTTTTTT.

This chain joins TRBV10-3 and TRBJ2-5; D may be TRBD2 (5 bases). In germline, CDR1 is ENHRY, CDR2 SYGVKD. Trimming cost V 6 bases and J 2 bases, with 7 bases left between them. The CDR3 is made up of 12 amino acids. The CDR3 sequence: CAISGVQETQYF. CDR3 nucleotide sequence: TGTGCCATCAGCGGGGTGCAAGAGACCCAGTACTTC.

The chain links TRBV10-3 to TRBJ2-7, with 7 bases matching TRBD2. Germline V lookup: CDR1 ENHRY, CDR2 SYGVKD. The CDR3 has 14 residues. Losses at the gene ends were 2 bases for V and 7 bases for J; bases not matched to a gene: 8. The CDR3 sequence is CAISESGKRGEQYF. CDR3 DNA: TGTGCCATCAGTGAGAGTGGGAAGCGGGGAGAGCAGTACTTC.

CDR3 in DNA: TGTGCCAGCAGCTTAGCGGGAGGGACCACTGAAGCTTTCTTT. Translated, it gives CASSLAGGTTEAFF. The chain uses TRBV7-8 and TRBJ1-1; TRBD1 might be the D (5 bases). The CDR3 covers 14 residues. Trimming cost V 0 bases and J 4 bases, with 9 bases left between them. Per the germline V gene, CDR1 is SGHVS and CDR2 is FQNEAQ.

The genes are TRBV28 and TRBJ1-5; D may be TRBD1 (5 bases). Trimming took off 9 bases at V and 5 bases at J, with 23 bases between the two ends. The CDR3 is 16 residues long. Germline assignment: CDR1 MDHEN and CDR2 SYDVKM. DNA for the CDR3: TGTGCCAGTGCAGTTTATGGGACTCGGGGCGATCAGCCCCAGCATTTT. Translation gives CASAVYGTRGDQPQHF.

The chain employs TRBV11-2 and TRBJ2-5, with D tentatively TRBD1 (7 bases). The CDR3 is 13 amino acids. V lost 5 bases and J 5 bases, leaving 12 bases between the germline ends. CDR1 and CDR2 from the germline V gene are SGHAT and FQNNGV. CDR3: CASSQTGRETQYF. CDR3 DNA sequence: TGTGCCAGCAGCCAGACAGGGAGGGAGACCCAGTACTTC.

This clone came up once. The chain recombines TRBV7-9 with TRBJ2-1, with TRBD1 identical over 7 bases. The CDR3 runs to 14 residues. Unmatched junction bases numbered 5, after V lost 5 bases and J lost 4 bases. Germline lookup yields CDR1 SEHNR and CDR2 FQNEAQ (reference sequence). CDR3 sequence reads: CASSIGQEYNEQFF. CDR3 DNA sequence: TGTGCCAGCAGCATAGGACAGGAATACAATGAGCAGTTCTTC.

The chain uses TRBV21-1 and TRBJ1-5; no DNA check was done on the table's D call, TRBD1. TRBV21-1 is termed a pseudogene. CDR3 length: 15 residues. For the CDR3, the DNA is TGTGCCAGCAGCACCCGACAGGGAGGTGGCCAGCCCCAGCATTTT. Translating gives CASSTRQGGGQPQHF.

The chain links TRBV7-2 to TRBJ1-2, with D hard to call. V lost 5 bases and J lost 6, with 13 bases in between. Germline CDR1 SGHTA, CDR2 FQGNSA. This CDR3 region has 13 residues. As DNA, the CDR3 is TGTGCCAGCAGCACATACAGCTCGCATGGCTACACCTTC. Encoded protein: CASSTYSSHGYTF.

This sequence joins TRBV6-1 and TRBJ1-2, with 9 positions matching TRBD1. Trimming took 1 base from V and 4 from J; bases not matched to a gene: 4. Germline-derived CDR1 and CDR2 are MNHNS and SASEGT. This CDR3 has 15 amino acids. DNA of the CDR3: TGTGCCAGCAGTGAAGGACAGGGGGGGATCTATGGCTACACCTTC. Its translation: CASSEGQGGIYGYTF.

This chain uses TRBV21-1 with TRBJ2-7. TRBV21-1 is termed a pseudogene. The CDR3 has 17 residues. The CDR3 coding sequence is TGTGCCAGCAGCAAAGCGCGCGGCCTGACACACACCTACGAGCAGTACTTC. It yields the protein CASSKARGLTHTYEQYF.